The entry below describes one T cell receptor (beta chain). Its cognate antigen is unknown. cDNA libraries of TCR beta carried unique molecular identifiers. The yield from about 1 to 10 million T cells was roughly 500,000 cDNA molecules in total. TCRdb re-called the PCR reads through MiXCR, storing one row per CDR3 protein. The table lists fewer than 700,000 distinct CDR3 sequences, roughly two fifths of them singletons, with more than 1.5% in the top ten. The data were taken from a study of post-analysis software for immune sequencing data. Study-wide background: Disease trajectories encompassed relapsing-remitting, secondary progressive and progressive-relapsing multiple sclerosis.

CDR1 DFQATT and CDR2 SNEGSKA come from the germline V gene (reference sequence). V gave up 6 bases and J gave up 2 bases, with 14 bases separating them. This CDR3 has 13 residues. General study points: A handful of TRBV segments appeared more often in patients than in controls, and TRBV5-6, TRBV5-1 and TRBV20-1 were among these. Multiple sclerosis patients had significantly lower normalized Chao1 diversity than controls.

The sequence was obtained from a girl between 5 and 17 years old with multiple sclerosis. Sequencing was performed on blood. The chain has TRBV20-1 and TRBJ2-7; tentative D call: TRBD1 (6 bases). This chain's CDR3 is CSARGPGAYEQYF. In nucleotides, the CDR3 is TGCAGTGCCCGGGGTCCAGGGGCCTACGAGCAGTACTTC.